The entry below gives a single T cell receptor beta chain sequence along with its context. Its specificity is unknown. V was clipped by 6 bases and J by 9 bases, with 18 bases between them. Germline V gene lookup returns CDR1 LNHDA and CDR2 SQIVND (reference sequence). The CDR3 is made up of 13 amino acids. These data come from a study of STAT5B mutations in CD4+ large granular lymphocyte leukemia. Here immunoSEQ multiplex PCR was the method, and the copy in TCRdb shows in-frame clones only, minus some. The sample includes about 30,000 clones, 76% of them seen just once. Study results and caveats: Higher CD4+ than CD8+ T-LGLL clonality might reflect small sample size.

This clonotype was sampled from a human donor in good health. The sequenced sample consisted of CD4+ T cells from blood buffy coats. The chain carries TRBV19 and TRBJ2-7; maybe TRBD2 (5 bases). CDR3 residues: CASSRGSEGRQYF. CDR3 sequence (DNA): TGTGCCAGTAGCCGTGGGAGTGAGGGCAGGCAGTACTTC.